Detailed here is one TCR beta chain. What it binds is unknown. The CDR3 contains 11 residues. Germline V CDR1 and CDR2: MGHDK, SYGVNS. With V trimmed by 8 bases and J by 8 bases, 1 base remained unmatched. With 60 Vbeta and 13 Jbeta primers, the PCR was carried out. Assay: immunoSEQ multiplex PCR; the TCRdb copy retains only in-frame clones and omits some. The sample lists 95,000 to 150,000 clones; about 62% were seen once. This entry comes from a study of cytomegalovirus exposure and HLA in healthy donors. Study overall: Out of about 360 genotyped donors, roughly 80% belonged to the Caucasian-associated ancestry cluster.

Broader study findings: The study labeled 150 to 200 TCR beta chains cytomegalovirus-associated. Later on, a genetic analysis was performed. It linked a missense variant in DCLRE1C with V- and J-gene trimming of TCR beta. TCR beta sequences reportedly predicted most subjects' HLA-A and HLA-B alleles accurately.

The material sequenced was PBMCs. The clonotype was recovered from a woman aged 40 to 50 in good health and CMV-seropositive. This chain uses TRBV25-1 with TRBJ1-2, with TRBD1 matching 11 bases. The CDR3 bases are TGTGCCAGCGGACAGGGGGCCGGCTACACCTTC. As protein: CASGQGAGYTF.